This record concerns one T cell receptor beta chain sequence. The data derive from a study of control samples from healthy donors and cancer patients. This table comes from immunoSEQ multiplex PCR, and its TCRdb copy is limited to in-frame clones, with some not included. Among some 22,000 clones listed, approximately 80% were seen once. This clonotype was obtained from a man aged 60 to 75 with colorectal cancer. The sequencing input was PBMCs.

Here the CDR3 reads CASSPGQRGETQYF. The CDR3, as DNA: TGTGCCAGCAGTCCGGGACAGAGGGGGGAGACCCAGTACTTC. The chain carries TRBV6-5 and TRBJ2-5, with 7 nucleotides matching TRBD1. Germline lookup yields CDR1 MNHEY and CDR2 SVGAGI. The J segment lost 5 bases and the V segment lost 5 bases, leaving 8 bases of the junction unmatched. This CDR3 region has 14 residues.